The 10 T cell receptor beta chains below come from one sample, sequenced in a study of shared clonotypes between healthy human individuals. The data were produced by immunoSEQ multiplex PCR, yet TCRdb's version contains in-frame clones alone and is incomplete. The data hold some 1 million clones, with about 74% observed a single time. What was sequenced was memory CD4+ T cells sorted from blood. The subset was: CD45RA-negative fraction. These receptors came from a man aged 18 to 29 in good health.

The count of this clone is one. This same CDR3 is encoded by further DNA sequences in the sample. The gene calls are TRBV9 and TRBJ2-7; D not certain. Germline V CDR1 and CDR2: SGDLS, YYNGEE. The length of the CDR3 is 13 residues. The germline V and J ends were trimmed by 0 bases and 3 bases, with 7 bases remaining between them. CDR3 region: CASSVGPDYEQYF. The CDR3 DNA sequence: TGTGCCAGCAGCGTAGGACCGGACTACGAGCAGTACTTC.

The J gene is TRBJ2-5, the V gene TRBV5-4; no reliable D call. The ends were cut back, 4 bases at V and 2 bases at J, with 12 bases in the middle. From germline, CDR1 is SGHNT and CDR2 YYREEE (reference sequence). The CDR3 is 14 amino acids. CDR3 residues: CASSPVETQETQYF. The CDR3 bases are TGTGCCAGCAGCCCGGTTGAGACACAAGAGACCCAGTACTTC.

This clone is a singleton in its sample. The chain recombines TRBV10-1 with TRBJ1-5; 9 bases map to TRBD1. This CDR3 is 17 amino acids long. CDR1 is WNHNN and CDR2 is SYGVQD in the germline V gene (reference sequence). V lost 5 bases, J lost 0 bases, and 8 bases stayed unmatched. CDR3 DNA: TGCGCCAGCAGTCCTACAGGGGGCGCCGGTAGCAATCAGCCCCAGCATTTT. Protein product: CASSPTGGAGSNQPQHF.

The rearrangement links TRBV7-2 to TRBJ2-5; 14 bases match TRBD2. Germline CDR1 SGHTA, CDR2 FQGNSA. The CDR3 length is 16 residues. J gave up 0 bases and V 4 bases, and 1 base lay outside the gene matches. DNA for the CDR3: TGTGCCAGCAGCTCGGGACTAGCGGGAGACCAAGAGACCCAGTACTTC. Protein product: CASSSGLAGDQETQYF. The whole variable domain, remainder taken from reference TRBV7-2 and TRBJ2-5, is GAGVSQSPSNKVTEKGKDVELRCDPISGHTALYWYRQSLGQGLEFLIYFQGNSAPDKSGLPSDRFSAERTGGSVSTLTIQRTQQEDSAVYLCASSSGLAGDQETQYFGPGTRLLVL.

This sequence joins TRBV18 and TRBJ2-7, with D possibly matching TRBD2 (5 bases). Trimming pared 3 bases from V and 1 base from J, leaving 13 bases between. This CDR3 has 15 amino acids. Germline V lookup: CDR1 KGHSH, CDR2 LQKENI. CDR3 region: CASSPLLGESYEQYF. CDR3 DNA sequence: TGTGCCAGCTCACCCCTACTCGGGGAATCCTACGAGCAGTACTTC.

This clone was counted once. The chain carries TRBV7-9 and TRBJ2-3; the D is unclear. The CDR3 runs to 13 residues. The germline gives CDR1 SEHNR, CDR2 FQNEAQ (reference sequence). V lost 3 bases and J 6 bases, leaving 10 bases between the germline ends. This CDR3 reads CASSFVSGDTQYF. The CDR3 nucleotides are TGTGCCAGCAGCTTTGTTTCGGGCGATACGCAGTATTTT. Full variable domain (remainder filled in from reference TRBV7-9 and TRBJ2-3): DTGVSQNPRHKITKRGQNVTFRCDPISEHNRLYWYRQTLGQGPEFLTYFQNEAQLEKSRLLSDRFSAERPKGSFSTLEIQRTEQGDSAMYLCASSFVSGDTQYFGPGTRLTVL.

This clone has only a few counts. The J gene is TRBJ1-3, the V gene TRBV18, with 8 bases lining up with TRBD1. Germline V gene lookup returns CDR1 KGHSH and CDR2 LQKENI. The CDR3 has 16 amino acids. J was trimmed by 0 bases and V by 5 bases; bases with no gene match: 6. For the CDR3, the DNA is TGTGCCAGCTCATACAGACAGGGGAGCTCTGGAAACACCATATATTTT. Encoded protein: CASSYRQGSSGNTIYF.

This clone was observed a few times. The V call is TRBV5-1, the J call TRBJ2-6; TRBD1 aligns across 7 bases. CDR1 SGHRS and CDR2 YFSETQ come from the germline V gene. Germline trimming cut 4 bases from V and 0 bases from J; bases unmatched to any gene: 7. There are 17 residues in the CDR3. The CDR3, as DNA: TGCGCCAGCAGCCCCGGGACAGCCGCCTCTGGGGCCAACGTCCTGACTTTC. It codes for CASSPGTAASGANVLTF.

The sample holds a few counts of this clone. The CDR3 region is CASSVQFSDTQYF. CDR3 bases: TGTGCCAGCAGCGTTCAATTCTCGGATACGCAGTATTTT. The chain carries TRBV9 and TRBJ2-3; D is unclear. The V gene's germline CDR1 is SGDLS and CDR2 YYNGEE. This CDR3 has 13 residues. The V and J ends lost 2 bases and 6 bases respectively, with 10 bases between them.

This chain uses TRBV30 with TRBJ2-5, with 11 bases lining up with TRBD2. Trimming cost V 3 bases and J 4 bases; bases outside gene matches: 1. The CDR3 totals 13 residues. Germline values: CDR1 GTSNPN, CDR2 SVGIG (reference sequence). The CDR3 spells CAWRGLAGETQYF. The CDR3 nucleotides read TGTGCCTGGAGAGGACTAGCGGGAGAGACCCAGTACTTC. Filled out from reference TRBV30 and TRBJ2-5, the complete variable domain reads SQTIHQWPATLVQPVGSPLSLECTVEGTSNPNLYWYRQAAGRGLQLLFYSVGIGQISSEVPQNLSASRPQDRQFILSSKKLLLSDSGFYLCAWRGLAGETQYFGPGTRLLVL.